Each of the 5 T cell receptor beta chains below was sequenced from the same sample in a study of T-cell memory formation after mild COVID-19. A single record per CDR3 protein comes from TCRdb applying MiXCR to the 5' RACE reads. Of about 610,000 distinct CDR3 sequences listed, 15% to 20% are singletons. Sample: PBMCs or a T cell subset sorted from them (not recorded which). These receptor sequences come from an adult woman who had mild COVID-19 (a few samples of this study predate the infection). Cell type and time point are not known.

This clonotype was counted only a few times. The rearrangement links TRBV3-1 to TRBJ1-2; D possibly corresponds to TRBD1 (5 bases). The germline gives CDR1 LGHDT, CDR2 YNNKEL (reference sequence). V was clipped by 4 bases and J by 5 bases, with 20 bases between them. The CDR3 is 16 amino acids. Here the CDR3 reads CASSPRGQGPEYGYTF. CDR3 bases: TGTGCCAGCAGCCCCAGAGGCCAGGGCCCCGAGTATGGCTACACCTTC.

This sequence joins TRBV5-1 and TRBJ2-7; a weak D match, TRBD1 (5 bases). The CDR3 has 16 amino acids. V lost 1 base and J 4 bases, leaving 18 bases between the germline ends. Germline CDR1 reads SGHRS; CDR2 reads YFSETQ. The CDR3 nucleotides read TGCGCCAGCAGCTTGTCAACAGGAAGTCTTGGTTACGAGCAGTACTTC. This translates into CASSLSTGSLGYEQYF.

The chain combines TRBV5-1 with TRBJ2-1; 7 nucleotides line up with TRBD1. CDR1 and CDR2 from the germline V gene are SGHRS and YFSETQ. The CDR3 contains 13 residues. The J segment lost 5 bases and the V segment lost 3 bases, leaving 2 bases of the junction unmatched. The CDR3 here is CASSWGTDNEQFF. CDR3 sequence (DNA): TGCGCCAGCAGCTGGGGGACAGACAATGAGCAGTTCTTC.

V gene TRBV20-1 combines with J gene TRBJ2-1; 9 bases align to TRBD2. CDR1 and CDR2 (germline): DFQATT, SNEGSKA (reference sequence). This CDR3 is 13 amino acids long. V lost 7 bases and J lost 7; bases outside the gene matches: 8. CDR3 bases: TGCAGTGGCGGCGGGGGGGGATGGAATGAGCAGTTCTTC. This gives the protein CSGGGGGWNEQFF.

V usage is TRBV5-1 and J usage is TRBJ2-1; a possible D gene is TRBD2 (6 bases). CDR1 is SGHRS and CDR2 is YFSETQ in the germline V gene. V was trimmed by 3 bases and J by 3 bases, leaving 16 bases between them. This CDR3 comprises 16 residues. The CDR3 sequence: CASSSRESSDYNEQFF. CDR3 nucleotides: TGCGCCAGCAGCTCCCGGGAGTCATCCGACTACAATGAGCAGTTCTTC. Based on the CDR3 plus reference TRBV5-1 and TRBJ2-1, the full variable domain is KAGVTQTPRYLIKTRGQQVTLSCSPISGHRSVSWYQQTPGQGLQFLFEYFSETQRNKGNFPGRFSGRQFSNSRSEMNVSTLELGDSALYLCASSSRESSDYNEQFFGPGTRLTVL.